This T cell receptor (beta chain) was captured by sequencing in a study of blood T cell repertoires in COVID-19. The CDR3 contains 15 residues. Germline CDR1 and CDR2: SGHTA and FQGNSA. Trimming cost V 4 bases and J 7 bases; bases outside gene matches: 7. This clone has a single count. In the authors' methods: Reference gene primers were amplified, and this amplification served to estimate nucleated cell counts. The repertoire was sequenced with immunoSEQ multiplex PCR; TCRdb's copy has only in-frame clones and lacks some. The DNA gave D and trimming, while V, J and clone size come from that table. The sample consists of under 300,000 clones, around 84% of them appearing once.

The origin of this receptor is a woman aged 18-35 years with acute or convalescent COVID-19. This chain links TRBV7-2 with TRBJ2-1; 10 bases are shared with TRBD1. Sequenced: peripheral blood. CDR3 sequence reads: CASSSAGQGRNEQFF. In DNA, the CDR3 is TGTGCCAGCAGCTCGGCGGGACAGGGGAGAAATGAGCAGTTCTTC.